This TCR beta chain is from a study of cytomegalovirus exposure and HLA in healthy donors. Study at large: A preliminary data release comprised roughly 80 million unique TCRs obtained from HLA-typed donors. Study findings and constraints: When presence/absence was analysed, sequencing depth was taken to be roughly uniform across donors. Most TCR beta V segments were productive about 87% or about 30% of the time in an earlier analysis.

From germline, CDR1 is MDHEN and CDR2 SYDVKM. There are 16 residues in the CDR3. Trimming cost V 3 bases and J 5 bases, with 17 bases left between them. The study ran its PCR with 60 Vbeta and 13 Jbeta primers. The protocol was immunoSEQ multiplex PCR, while the TCRdb copy is restricted to in-frame clones and leaves out a portion. Altogether more than 85,000 clones are present, just under 80% being singletons, with the ten largest covering roughly 1.3%. About this clone itself: Antigen unknown.

In nominal health when sampled, donors likely had unrecorded immune exposures nonetheless. The sequenced material came from PBMCs. The clonotype comes from a man aged 25-45 years in good health and CMV-seronegative. The rearrangement uses TRBV28 and TRBJ1-5, with D tentatively TRBD1 (5 bases). The CDR3 loop reads CASSFSPGVTDQPQHF. Here the CDR3 DNA reads TGTGCCAGCAGTTTTTCTCCGGGGGTGACGGATCAGCCCCAGCATTTT.